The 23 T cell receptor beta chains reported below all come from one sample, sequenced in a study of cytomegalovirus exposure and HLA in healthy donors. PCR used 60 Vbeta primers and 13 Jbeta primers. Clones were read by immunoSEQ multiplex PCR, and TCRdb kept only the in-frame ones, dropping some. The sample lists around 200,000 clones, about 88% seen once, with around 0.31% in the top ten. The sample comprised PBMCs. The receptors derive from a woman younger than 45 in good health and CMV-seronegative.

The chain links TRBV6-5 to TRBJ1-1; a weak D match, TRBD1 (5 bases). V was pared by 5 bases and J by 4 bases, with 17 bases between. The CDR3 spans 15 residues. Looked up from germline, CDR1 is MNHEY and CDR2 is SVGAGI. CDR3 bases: TGTGCCAGCAGTAAGCAGGGTTCAATGGGCACTGAAGCTTTCTTT. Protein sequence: CASSKQGSMGTEAFF.

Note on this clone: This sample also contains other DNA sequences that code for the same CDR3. CDR3 DNA sequence: TGTGCCAGCTCACCAGACAGGGGGAACACCGGGGAGCTGTTTTTT. This encodes CASSPDRGNTGELFF. The chain has TRBV18 and TRBJ2-2, with TRBD1 identical over 8 bases. The J segment lost 1 base and the V segment lost 2 bases, leaving 0 bases of the junction unmatched. This CDR3 contains 15 residues. In germline, CDR1 is KGHSH, CDR2 LQKENI. The whole variable domain, filled in from reference TRBV18 and TRBJ2-2, reads NAGVMQNPRHLVRRRGQEARLRCSPMKGHSHVYWYRQLPEEGLKFMVYLQKENIIDESGMPKERFSAEFPKEGPSILRIQQVVRGDSAAYFCASSPDRGNTGELFFGEGSRLTVL.

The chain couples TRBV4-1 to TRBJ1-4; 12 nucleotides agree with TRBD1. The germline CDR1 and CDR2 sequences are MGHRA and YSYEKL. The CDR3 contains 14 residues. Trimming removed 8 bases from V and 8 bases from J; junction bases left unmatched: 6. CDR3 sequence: CASGDRGRGEKLFF. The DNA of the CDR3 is TGCGCCAGCGGGGACAGGGGGCGAGGGGAAAAACTGTTTTTT.

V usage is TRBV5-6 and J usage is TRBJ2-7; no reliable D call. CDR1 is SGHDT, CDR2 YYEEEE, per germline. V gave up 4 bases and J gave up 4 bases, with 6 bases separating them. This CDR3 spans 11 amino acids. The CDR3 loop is CASSRTYEQYF. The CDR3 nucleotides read TGTGCCAGCAGCAGAACTTACGAGCAGTACTTC.

For the CDR3, the DNA is TGTGCCAGCAGTTTCTTTGGCAGAGACAGGGCGTCTGGAAACACCATATATTTT. Encoded protein: CASSFFGRDRASGNTIYF. This chain joins TRBV28 and TRBJ1-3, with 7 bases identical to TRBD1. The length of the CDR3 is 18 residues. Per the germline V gene, CDR1 is MDHEN and CDR2 is SYDVKM. V was clipped by 3 bases and J by 1 base; unmatched bases: 12.

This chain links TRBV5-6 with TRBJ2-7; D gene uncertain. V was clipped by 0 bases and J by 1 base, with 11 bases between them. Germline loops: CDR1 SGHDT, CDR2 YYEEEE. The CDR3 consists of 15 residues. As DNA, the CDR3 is TGTGCCAGCAGCTTGGGTCGGGTTTTATCCTACGAGCAGTACTTC. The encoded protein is CASSLGRVLSYEQYF.

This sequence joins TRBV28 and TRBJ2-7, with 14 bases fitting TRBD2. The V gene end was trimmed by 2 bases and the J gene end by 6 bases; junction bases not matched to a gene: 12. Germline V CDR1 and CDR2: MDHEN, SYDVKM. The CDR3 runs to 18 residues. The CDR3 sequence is CASSLVAAGLAGVSEQYF. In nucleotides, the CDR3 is TGTGCCAGCAGTTTAGTAGCTGCGGGACTAGCGGGAGTTTCCGAGCAGTACTTC. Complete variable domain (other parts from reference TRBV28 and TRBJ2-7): DVKVTQSSRYLVKRTGEKVFLECVQDMDHENMFWYRQDPGLGLRLIYFSYDVKMKEKGDIPEGYSVSREKKERFSLILESASTNQTSMYLCASSLVAAGLAGVSEQYFGPGTRLTVT.

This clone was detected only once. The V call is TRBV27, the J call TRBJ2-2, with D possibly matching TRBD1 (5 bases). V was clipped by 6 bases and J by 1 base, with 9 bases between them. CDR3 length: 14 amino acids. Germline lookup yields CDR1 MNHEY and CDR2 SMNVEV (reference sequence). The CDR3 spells CASRMDKNTGELFF. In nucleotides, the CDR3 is TGTGCCAGCAGGATGGACAAGAACACCGGGGAGCTGTTTTTT.

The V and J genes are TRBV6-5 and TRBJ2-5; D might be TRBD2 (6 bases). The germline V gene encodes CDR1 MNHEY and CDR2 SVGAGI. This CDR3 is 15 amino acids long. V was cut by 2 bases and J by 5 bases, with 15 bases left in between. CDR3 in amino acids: CASSYLTHRGETQYF. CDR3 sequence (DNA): TGTGCCAGCAGTTACCTAACTCACCGGGGGGAGACCCAGTACTTC.

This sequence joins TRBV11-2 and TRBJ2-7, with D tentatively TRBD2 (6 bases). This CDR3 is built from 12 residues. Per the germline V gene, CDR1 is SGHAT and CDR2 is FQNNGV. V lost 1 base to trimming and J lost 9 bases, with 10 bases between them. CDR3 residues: CASSLGYGGQYF. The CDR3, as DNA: TGTGCCAGCAGCTTAGGGTACGGGGGGCAGTACTTC.

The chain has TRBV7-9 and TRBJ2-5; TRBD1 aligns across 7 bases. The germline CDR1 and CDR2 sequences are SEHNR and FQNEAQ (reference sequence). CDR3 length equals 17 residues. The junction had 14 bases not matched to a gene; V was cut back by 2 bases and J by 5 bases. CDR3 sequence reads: CASSLSVGTESLETQYF. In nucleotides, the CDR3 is TGTGCCAGCAGCTTATCAGTTGGGACAGAAAGCTTGGAGACCCAGTACTTC.

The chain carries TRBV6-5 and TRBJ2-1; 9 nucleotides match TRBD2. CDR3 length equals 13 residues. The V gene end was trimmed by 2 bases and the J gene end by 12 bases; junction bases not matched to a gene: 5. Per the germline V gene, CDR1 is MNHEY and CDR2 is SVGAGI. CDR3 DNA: TGTGCCAGCAGTTACAACCTAGCGGGACTGCAGTTCTTC. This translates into CASSYNLAGLQFF.

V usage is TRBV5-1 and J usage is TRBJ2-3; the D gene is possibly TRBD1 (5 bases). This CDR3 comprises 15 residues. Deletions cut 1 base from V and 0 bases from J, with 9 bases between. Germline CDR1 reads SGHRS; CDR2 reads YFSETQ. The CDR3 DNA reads TGCGCCAGCAGCTTGTCGACAGCAAGCACAGATACGCAGTATTTT. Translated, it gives CASSLSTASTDTQYF.

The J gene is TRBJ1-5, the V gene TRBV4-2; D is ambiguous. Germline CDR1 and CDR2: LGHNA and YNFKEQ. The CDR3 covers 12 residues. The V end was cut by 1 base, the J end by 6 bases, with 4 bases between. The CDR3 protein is CASSQGGQPQHF. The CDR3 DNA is TGTGCCAGCAGCCAAGGCGGTCAGCCCCAGCATTTT.

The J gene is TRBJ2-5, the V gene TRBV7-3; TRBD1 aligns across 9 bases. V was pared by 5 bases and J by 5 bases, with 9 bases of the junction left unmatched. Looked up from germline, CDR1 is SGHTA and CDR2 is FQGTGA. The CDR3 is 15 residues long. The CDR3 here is CASSAQQGAWETQYF. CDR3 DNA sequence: TGTGCCAGCAGCGCCCAACAGGGGGCCTGGGAGACCCAGTACTTC.

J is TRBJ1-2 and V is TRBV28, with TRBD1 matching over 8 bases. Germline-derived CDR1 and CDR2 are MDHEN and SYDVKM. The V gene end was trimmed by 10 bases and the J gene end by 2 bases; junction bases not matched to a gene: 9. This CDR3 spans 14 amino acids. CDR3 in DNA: TGTGCCACATGCCGGGACAGGAGGAACTATGGCTACACCTTC. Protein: CATCRDRRNYGYTF.

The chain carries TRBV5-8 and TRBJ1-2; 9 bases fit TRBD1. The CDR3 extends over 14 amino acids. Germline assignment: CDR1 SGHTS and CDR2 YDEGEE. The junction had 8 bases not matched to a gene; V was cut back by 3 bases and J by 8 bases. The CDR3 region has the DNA TGTGCCAGCAGCTCGGACGGGACAGGGTGGGGCTACACCTTC. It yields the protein CASSSDGTGWGYTF.

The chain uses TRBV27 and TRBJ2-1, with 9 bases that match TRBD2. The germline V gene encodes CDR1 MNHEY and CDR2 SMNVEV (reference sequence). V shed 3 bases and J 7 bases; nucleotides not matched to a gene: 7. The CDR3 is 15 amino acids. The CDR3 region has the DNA TGTGCCAGCAGTTTGTTAGCGGGAGTATTGAATGAGCAGTTCTTC. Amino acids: CASSLLAGVLNEQFF.

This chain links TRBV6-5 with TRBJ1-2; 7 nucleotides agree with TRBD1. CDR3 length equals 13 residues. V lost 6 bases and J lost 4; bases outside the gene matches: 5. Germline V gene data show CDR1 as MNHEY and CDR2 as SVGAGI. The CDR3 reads CASRPDRVYGYTF. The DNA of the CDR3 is TGTGCCAGCAGGCCCGACAGGGTCTATGGCTACACCTTC.

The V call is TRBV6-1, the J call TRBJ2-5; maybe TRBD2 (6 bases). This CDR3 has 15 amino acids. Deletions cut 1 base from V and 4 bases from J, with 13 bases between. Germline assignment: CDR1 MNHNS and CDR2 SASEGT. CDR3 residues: CASSEGGWGVETQYF. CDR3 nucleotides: TGTGCCAGCAGTGAAGGGGGGTGGGGGGTAGAGACCCAGTACTTC.

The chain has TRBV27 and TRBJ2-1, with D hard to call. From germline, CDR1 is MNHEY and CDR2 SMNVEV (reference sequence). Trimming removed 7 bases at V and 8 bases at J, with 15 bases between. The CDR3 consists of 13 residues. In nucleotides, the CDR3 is TGTGCCAGCAAAGCGACTCCCTTCGATGAGCAGTTCTTC. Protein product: CASKATPFDEQFF.

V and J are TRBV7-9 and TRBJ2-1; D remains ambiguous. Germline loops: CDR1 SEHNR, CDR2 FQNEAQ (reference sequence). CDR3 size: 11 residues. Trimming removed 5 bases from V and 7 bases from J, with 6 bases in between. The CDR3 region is CASSPRNEQFF. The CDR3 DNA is TGTGCCAGCAGCCCTCGGAATGAGCAGTTCTTC.

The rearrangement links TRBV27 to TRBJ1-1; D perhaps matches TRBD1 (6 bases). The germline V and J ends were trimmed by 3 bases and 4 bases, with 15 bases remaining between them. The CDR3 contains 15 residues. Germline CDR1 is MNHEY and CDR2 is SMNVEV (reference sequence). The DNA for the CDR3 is TGTGCCAGCAGTTTTCGCAGGGGACGGGCCACTGAAGCTTTCTTT. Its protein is CASSFRRGRATEAFF.